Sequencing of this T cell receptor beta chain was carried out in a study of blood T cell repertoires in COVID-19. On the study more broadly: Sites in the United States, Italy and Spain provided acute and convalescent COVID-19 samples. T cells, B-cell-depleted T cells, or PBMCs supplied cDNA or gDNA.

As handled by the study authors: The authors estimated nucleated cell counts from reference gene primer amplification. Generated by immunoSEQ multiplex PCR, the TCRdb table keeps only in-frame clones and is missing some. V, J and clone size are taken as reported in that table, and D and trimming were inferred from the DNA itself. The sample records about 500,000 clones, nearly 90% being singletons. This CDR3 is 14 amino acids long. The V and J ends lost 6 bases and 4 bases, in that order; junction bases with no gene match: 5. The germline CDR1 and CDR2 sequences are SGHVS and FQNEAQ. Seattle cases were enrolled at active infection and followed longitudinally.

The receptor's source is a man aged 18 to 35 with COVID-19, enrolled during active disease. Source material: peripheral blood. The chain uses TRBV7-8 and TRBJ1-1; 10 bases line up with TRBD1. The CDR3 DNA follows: TGTGCCAGCAGTCGAGACAGGGGGCGCACTGAAGCTTTCTTT. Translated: CASSRDRGRTEAFF.